The 15 T cell receptor beta chains below were found in one sample sequenced in a study of immune evolution from preneoplasia to lung adenocarcinoma. The table came from immunoSEQ multiplex PCR; TCRdb's copy has only in-frame clones and leaves some out. This table holds 9,600 or so clones, 70% to 85% found once. The material sequenced was FFPE lung adenocarcinoma in situ tissue. Receptors originate from a person aged 60-80 years with lung adenocarcinoma.

The chain recombines TRBV9 with TRBJ2-3, with TRBD2 matching 7 bases. The CDR3 consists of 14 residues. Germline values: CDR1 SGDLS, CDR2 YYNGEE. Losses at the gene ends were 0 bases for V and 5 bases for J; bases not matched to a gene: 3. CDR3 region: CASSVGRGRDTQYF. In nucleotides, the CDR3 is TGTGCCAGCAGCGTAGGGCGGGGGAGAGATACGCAGTATTTT.

This sequence joins TRBV5-1 and TRBJ2-7; D possibly corresponds to TRBD2 (5 bases). From germline, CDR1 is SGHRS and CDR2 YFSETQ. The CDR3 spans 12 residues. Trimming shortened V by 4 bases and J by 9 bases, and 14 bases separated the two germline ends. The CDR3 sequence is CASSPDRSGQYF. DNA of the CDR3: TGCGCCAGCAGCCCCGACCGGAGCGGGCAGTACTTC.

The chain uses TRBV11-2 and TRBJ2-7, with D tentatively TRBD1 (6 bases). The CDR3 runs to 15 residues. Trimming took off 5 bases at V and 3 bases at J, with 17 bases between the two ends. CDR1 and CDR2 from the germline V gene are SGHAT and FQNNGV. CDR3 in DNA: TGTGCCAGCAGCGACGGAACAGGGAAGATCTACGAGCAGTACTTC. This gives the protein CASSDGTGKIYEQYF.

CDR3 DNA sequence: TGCGCCAGCAGCTTGGGACCCGAGGGCGGCTACACCTTC. Residues: CASSLGPEGGYTF. The chain employs TRBV5-1 and TRBJ1-2; D is unclear. CDR1 is SGHRS and CDR2 is YFSETQ in the germline V gene. This CDR3 has 13 amino acids. Trimming took 0 bases from V and 8 from J, leaving 11 bases between them.

This sequence joins TRBV29-1 and TRBJ2-1; TRBD2 might be the D (7 bases). Per germline, CDR1 SQVTM and CDR2 ANQGSEA. Trimming pared 6 bases from V and 6 bases from J, leaving 18 bases between. The CDR3 spans 14 residues. The DNA for the CDR3 is TGCAGCGTCGACACAGGGAGGGTTGCCAATGAGCAGTTCTTC. Translated: CSVDTGRVANEQFF.

The chain employs TRBV6-5 and TRBJ2-5; 10 bases are a match to TRBD2. Looked up from germline, CDR1 is MNHEY and CDR2 is SVGAGI. After removal of 6 bases from V and 1 base from J, the junction contained 2 bases not matched to a gene. CDR3 length: 14 amino acids. The CDR3 region has the DNA TGTGCCAGCAGCCGGACTAGCGGCCAAGAGACCCAGTACTTC. This gives the protein CASSRTSGQETQYF.

This chain uses TRBV2 with TRBJ2-3; 9 bases agree with TRBD1. V lost 6 bases to trimming and J lost 3 bases; unmatched junction nucleotides: 10. Germline V gene lookup returns CDR1 SNHLY and CDR2 FYNNEI. The CDR3 covers 16 residues. The chain's CDR3 is CASSPRTTGGTDTQYF. The CDR3, as DNA: TGTGCCAGCAGCCCGAGGACGACAGGGGGGACAGATACGCAGTATTTT.

This clone has only a few counts. The chain has TRBV5-1 and TRBJ1-2, with a tentative D call TRBD1 (5 bases). The V end was cut by 3 bases, the J end by 1 base, with 10 bases between. This CDR3 is built from 14 residues. CDR1 and CDR2 (germline): SGHRS, YFSETQ. The CDR3 DNA reads TGCGCCAGCAGCTCTAGACAGCTTAACTATGGCTACACCTTC. Translated, it gives CASSSRQLNYGYTF.

The chain combines TRBV7-8 with TRBJ2-7, with 10 bases fitting TRBD1. Germline loops: CDR1 SGHVS, CDR2 FQNEAQ. J lost 5 bases, V lost 3 bases, and 7 bases had no gene match. The CDR3 contains 15 residues. The CDR3 DNA reads as TGTGCCAGCAGCTTCTCGGGACAGGGGATCGACGAGCAGTACTTC. Encoded protein: CASSFSGQGIDEQYF.

The V gene is TRBV11-3, the J gene TRBJ2-2; D is unresolved. From germline, CDR1 is SGHNT and CDR2 YENEEA. The length of the CDR3 is 12 residues. Trimming cost V 4 bases and J 7 bases, with 7 bases left between them. This CDR3 reads CASSSRFGELFF. Written as DNA, the CDR3 is TGTGCCAGCAGCTCACGTTTCGGGGAGCTGTTTTTT.

This chain uses TRBV11-2 with TRBJ1-3; D is uncertain. From germline, CDR1 is SGHAT and CDR2 FQNNGV. V shed 3 bases and J shed 6 bases, with 6 bases lying between them. The length of the CDR3 is 12 residues. The CDR3 sequence is CASSFEANTIYF. The CDR3 bases are TGTGCCAGCAGCTTCGAGGCAAACACCATATATTTT. Based on the CDR3 plus reference TRBV11-2 and TRBJ1-3, the full variable domain is EAGVAQSPRYKIIEKRQSVAFWCNPISGHATLYWYQQILGQGPKLLIQFQNNGVVDDSQLPKDRFSAERLKGVDSTLKIQPAKLEDSAVYLCASSFEANTIYFGEGSWLTVV.

Judged by abundance, this clone is medium-sized. The chain employs TRBV2 and TRBJ1-2; D uncertain. The CDR3 spans 14 residues. From germline, CDR1 is SNHLY and CDR2 FYNNEI. V lost 1 base and J lost 4, with 10 bases in between. In nucleotides, the CDR3 is TGTGCCAGCAGTGAAGAGGCAGGATTCTATGGCTACACCTTC. Translating gives CASSEEAGFYGYTF.

The chain recombines TRBV4-3 with TRBJ2-1, with 7 positions matching TRBD2. CDR1 is LGHNA, CDR2 YSLEER, per germline. V trimming: 0 bases; J trimming: 2 bases; junction bases outside the gene matches: 4. CDR3 length: 16 residues. For the CDR3, the DNA is TGCGCCAGCAGCCAAGAATCCAGCGGGGCCTACAATGAGCAGTTCTTC. As protein: CASSQESSGAYNEQFF.

The rearrangement links TRBV28 to TRBJ1-4, with no clear D. Trimming left V 0 bases short and J 0 bases short, with 5 bases between. CDR1 and CDR2 (germline): MDHEN, SYDVKM. This CDR3 has 15 residues. CDR3 coding DNA: TGTGCCAGCAGTTTATGGGCAGCAACTAATGAAAAACTGTTTTTT. This encodes CASSLWAATNEKLFF. Using reference TRBV28 and TRBJ1-4 for the parts outside the CDR3, the full variable domain is DVKVTQSSRYLVKRTGEKVFLECVQDMDHENMFWYRQDPGLGLRLIYFSYDVKMKEKGDIPEGYSVSREKKERFSLILESASTNQTSMYLCASSLWAATNEKLFFGSGTQLSVL.

This chain connects TRBV15 to TRBJ1-4, with TRBD1 matching over 9 bases. The CDR3 is 14 residues long. Germline V gene data show CDR1 as LNHNV and CDR2 as YYDKDF (reference sequence). Germline trimming cut 3 bases from V and 7 bases from J; bases unmatched to any gene: 3. Written as DNA, the CDR3 is TGTGCCACCAGCAGGGACAGGGGTGTTGAAAAACTGTTTTTT. It is translated as CATSRDRGVEKLFF.